One sample yielded the 26 T cell receptor beta chains listed below, sequenced in a study of glioma-infiltrating T cells. The iRepertoire nested amplicon-rescue multiplex PCR amplified TCR alpha and beta CDR3s from RNA. TCRdb re-analysed the multiplex PCR reads in MiXCR, keeping a single row per CDR3 protein. The table shows about 89,000 distinct CDR3 sequences, with about 23% occurring only once. Sequenced material: glioma tissue, nonneoplastic brain tissue, or PBMCs (not recorded which). The source is a human donor with low-grade glioma or glioblastoma, undergoing nonglioma brain surgery, or in good health (not recorded which).

With regard to this clonotype: This may stem from a read error, because a much larger clone lies one nucleotide away. The chain carries TRBV7-2 and TRBJ2-7; D is possibly TRBD2 (5 bases). The CDR3 totals 13 residues. CDR1 is SGHTA, CDR2 FQGNSA, per germline. The CDR3 loop is CASSLHPDYEQCF. The CDR3 DNA reads as TGTGCCAGCAGCTTACACCCAGACTACGAGCAGTGCTTC.

This clonotype was seen ten or more times. This chain connects TRBV29-1 to TRBJ1-2, with unresolved D. Trimming took 3 bases from V and 0 from J, leaving 11 bases between them. Germline V lookup: CDR1 SQVTM, CDR2 ANQGSEA. The CDR3 length is 14 residues. CDR3 loop: CSVEIQSPNYGYTF. CDR3 DNA: TGCAGCGTTGAGATACAGTCCCCTAACTATGGCTACACCTTC.

This clonotype was counted once. Since a much larger clone is just one base distant, this may be a read error. The rearrangement uses TRBV5-1 and TRBJ2-5; 9 positions match TRBD2. With V trimmed by 2 bases and J by 5 bases, 4 bases remained unmatched. The CDR3 extends over 14 amino acids. Germline V CDR1 and CDR2: SGHRS, YFSETQ. CDR3 sequence reads: CASSFIAGDETQYF. CDR3 nucleotides: TGCGCCAGCAGCTTCATAGCGGGAGATGAGACCCAGTACTTC.

This rearrangement joins TRBV7-2 to TRBJ2-1; D ambiguous. The ends were cut back, 5 bases at V and 5 bases at J, with 10 bases in the middle. The CDR3 is 13 amino acids. Looked up from germline, CDR1 is SGHTA and CDR2 is FQGNSA. For the CDR3, the DNA is TGTGCCAGCAGCCCCTGGGCCGACAATGAGCAGTTCTTC. Protein product: CASSPWADNEQFF.

This clonotype was counted ten times or more. The gene calls are TRBV6-1 and TRBJ2-7; the match to TRBD2 covers 14 bases. Germline CDR1 and CDR2: MNHNS and SASEGT. This CDR3 has 16 residues. J lost 3 bases, V lost 3 bases, and 4 bases had no gene match. The CDR3 nucleotides are TGTGCCAGCAGTGAGTATGGGACTAGCGGGAGCTACGAGCAGTACTTC. Translated, it gives CASSEYGTSGSYEQYF.

The chain has TRBV6-2 or TRBV6-3 and TRBJ1-6; D is unclear. This CDR3 is 14 amino acids long. Germline lookup yields CDR1 MNHEY and CDR2 SVGEGT. V gave up 7 bases and J gave up 7 bases, with 14 bases separating them. The CDR3 region is CASKDATPNSPLHF. The CDR3 nucleotides read TGTGCCAGCAAAGACGCAACCCCGAATTCACCCCTCCACTTT.

This clonotype turned up a few times. This sequence joins TRBV5-5 and TRBJ1-2; D not certain. V was trimmed by 4 bases and J by 2 bases, leaving 9 bases between them. The germline gives CDR1 SGHKS, CDR2 YYEKEE (reference sequence). The CDR3 consists of 13 residues. The CDR3 DNA is TGTGCCAGCAGCGCCCCCAGGAACTATGGCTACACCTTC. Translation: CASSAPRNYGYTF.

This clonotype has only a few counts. The rearrangement uses TRBV14 and TRBJ2-5; D is unclear. V shed 3 bases and J shed 3 bases, with 8 bases lying between them. The germline CDR1 and CDR2 sequences are SGHDN and FVKESK. The CDR3 totals 13 residues. CDR3 residues: CASSQEMKETQYF. The DNA for the CDR3 is TGTGCCAGCAGCCAGGAGATGAAAGAGACCCAGTACTTC.

About this clonotype itself: This may arise from a read error, as a much more abundant clone is one base away. V usage is TRBV7-2 and J usage is TRBJ1-3; D unclear. The V and J ends lost 5 bases and 0 bases respectively, with 8 bases between them. CDR3 size: 14 residues. The germline V gene has CDR1 SGHTA and CDR2 FQGNSA. The CDR3 bases are TGTGCCAGCAGCCGTGGAGGCTCTGGAAACACCATATATTTT. Its protein product is CASSRGGSGNTIYF. Full variable domain (outside the CDR3, taken from reference TRBV7-2 and TRBJ1-3): GAGVSQSPSNKVTEKGKDVELRCDPISGHTALYWYRQSLGQGLEFLIYFQGNSAPDKSGLPSDRFSAERTGGSVSTLTIQRTQQEDSAVYLCASSRGGSGNTIYFGEGSWLTVV.

By sample share, this clonotype is medium-sized. CDR3 coding DNA: TGTGCCAGCAGTTTATGGCCCAACACTGAAGCTTTCTTT. It translates to CASSLWPNTEAFF. This sequence joins TRBV27 and TRBJ1-1; D unclear. CDR1 and CDR2 from the germline V gene are MNHEY and SMNVEV (reference sequence). V lost 1 base and J 2 bases, leaving 5 bases between the germline ends. This CDR3 has 13 residues.

This chain links TRBV29-1 with TRBJ2-3; D gene ambiguous. CDR1 is SQVTM, CDR2 ANQGSEA, per germline. The CDR3 length is 14 residues. V was cut by 0 bases and J by 6 bases, with 13 bases left in between. CDR3 nucleotide sequence: TGCAGCGTTGAAGATCGCGCGGTGGGGGATACGCAGTATTTT. It specifies CSVEDRAVGDTQYF.

This clonotype turned up a few times. This chain connects TRBV7-9 to TRBJ1-3; maybe TRBD1 (6 bases). Germline CDR1 reads SEHNR; CDR2 reads FQNEAQ (reference sequence). CDR3 length: 17 amino acids. Trimming pared 1 base from V and 0 bases from J, leaving 13 bases between. CDR3 in amino acids: CASSLDPGAFSGNTIYF. For the CDR3, the DNA is TGTGCCAGCAGCTTAGATCCAGGGGCCTTCTCTGGAAACACCATATATTTT.

This clonotype was counted at least ten times. J is TRBJ1-1 and V is TRBV19; D is ambiguous. The ends were cut back, 8 bases at V and 4 bases at J, with 14 bases in the middle. Germline values: CDR1 LNHDA, CDR2 SQIVND (reference sequence). The CDR3 extends over 13 amino acids. DNA of the CDR3: TGTGCCAGTTCCCTGGATTTCGGCACTGAAGCTTTCTTT. The encoded protein is CASSLDFGTEAFF. Variable domain in full (rest from reference TRBV19 and TRBJ1-1): DGGITQSPKYLFRKEGQNVTLSCEQNLNHDAMYWYRQDPGQGLRLIYYSQIVNDFQKGDIAEGYSVSREKKESFPLTVTSAQKNPTAFYLCASSLDFGTEAFFGQGTRLTVV.

The table lists this clonotype with many counts. The CDR3 spells CASSHLSGYEQYF. CDR3 nucleotide sequence: TGTGCCAGCAGCCACCTAAGTGGCTACGAGCAGTACTTC. The gene calls are TRBV3-1 and TRBJ2-7; D unclear. Germline CDR1 is LGHDT and CDR2 is YNNKEL (reference sequence). The CDR3 is made up of 13 amino acids. Trimming removed 3 bases from V and 3 bases from J, with 9 bases in between.

As concerns this clonotype: At one boundary the junction diverges from the germline segment, which might be a read error. The V gene is TRBV5-6, the J gene TRBJ1-1; D is undetermined. From germline, CDR1 is SGHDT and CDR2 YYEEEE. This CDR3 comprises 12 residues. As DNA, the CDR3 is TGTGCCAGCAGCTTAATCCCCACTGAACCTTTCTTT. Its translation: CASSLIPTEPFF.

Comments on this clonotype: The junction shows a germline mismatch at one end, possibly a read error. This chain joins TRBV6-1 and TRBJ2-3; 11 nucleotides match TRBD2. Germline lookup yields CDR1 MNHNS and CDR2 SASEGT. The length of the CDR3 is 16 residues. The CDR3 DNA follows: TGTGCCAGCAGCCCGGGACTAGCGGTCCACACAGATACGCAGTACTTT. Protein product: CASSPGLAVHTDTQYF.

This clonotype was recorded many times. The rearrangement joins TRBV14 to TRBJ2-1, with 7 bases identical to TRBD1. The V gene's germline CDR1 is SGHDN and CDR2 FVKESK. The CDR3 sequence is 15 residues long. Trimming took 3 bases from V and 2 from J; bases not matched to a gene: 4. The chain's CDR3 is CASSHPGQTYNEQFF. Written as DNA, the CDR3 is TGTGCCAGCAGCCACCCGGGACAGACCTACAATGAGCAGTTCTTC.

Comments on this clonotype: No conserved phenylalanine or tryptophan ends this CDR3, so it is likely a read error. The chain recombines TRBV18 with TRBJ2-1, with no clear D. V lost 6 bases and J 5 bases, leaving 17 bases between the germline ends. This CDR3 has 15 residues. CDR1 KGHSH and CDR2 LQKENI come from the germline V gene. CDR3 protein: CASSLYNLADNEQFL. CDR3 coding DNA: TGTGCCAGCTCCCTTTATAATTTAGCCGACAATGAGCAGTTCTTA.

This clonotype was recorded many times. This rearrangement joins TRBV6-1 to TRBJ1-2; TRBD1 matches at 8 bases. Trimming at V came to 7 bases and at J to 4 bases, leaving 5 bases not matched to a gene. The CDR3 has 13 amino acids. Germline CDR1 MNHNS, CDR2 SASEGT. The CDR3 region has the DNA TGTGCCAGCAACACCGACAGGGGCTATGGCTACACCTTC. Residues: CASNTDRGYGYTF.

This clonotype was picked up many times. The V and J genes are TRBV7-8 and TRBJ1-5; D remains ambiguous. Germline CDR1 is SGHVS and CDR2 is FQNEAQ. Trimming pared 3 bases from V and 1 base from J, leaving 1 base between. The CDR3 totals 12 residues. CDR3 amino acids: CASSFSNQPQHF. The CDR3 DNA follows: TGTGCCAGCAGCTTCAGCAATCAGCCCCAGCATTTT.

This clonotype has a count of ten or more. The rearrangement links TRBV27 to TRBJ2-2; D is undetermined. V lost 3 bases to trimming and J lost 0 bases, with 11 bases between them. CDR1 is MNHEY, CDR2 SMNVEV, per germline (reference sequence). The CDR3 is made up of 16 amino acids. CDR3 DNA sequence: TGTGCCAGCAGTTTGTTAGGCACCGCGAACACCGGGGAGCTGTTTTTT. Its translation: CASSLLGTANTGELFF.

There are many counts of this clonotype. The chain uses TRBV6-1 and TRBJ2-5; D may be TRBD1 (6 bases). This CDR3 region has 15 residues. The germline gives CDR1 MNHNS, CDR2 SASEGT. Trimming shortened V by 6 bases and J by 1 base, and 15 bases separated the two germline ends. Here the CDR3 reads CASRARGSGQETQYF. The CDR3 coding sequence is TGTGCCAGCAGGGCCAGGGGTTCGGGCCAAGAGACCCAGTACTTC.

In this sample, this clonotype turned up many times. This rearrangement joins TRBV7-2 to TRBJ1-5; D uncertain. Germline-derived CDR1 and CDR2 are SGHTA and FQGNSA. This CDR3 is 15 amino acids long. Trimming shortened V by 2 bases and J by 4 bases, and 12 bases separated the two germline ends. CDR3: CASSLNFAGNQPQHF. CDR3 bases: TGTGCCAGCAGCTTAAATTTTGCGGGTAATCAGCCCCAGCATTTT. Full variable domain (missing parts from reference TRBV7-2 and TRBJ1-5): GAGVSQSPSNKVTEKGKDVELRCDPISGHTALYWYRQSLGQGLEFLIYFQGNSAPDKSGLPSDRFSAERTGGSVSTLTIQRTQQEDSAVYLCASSLNFAGNQPQHFGDGTRLSIL.

This clonotype was counted at least ten times. The chain combines TRBV7-2 with TRBJ2-3, with D hard to call. There are 14 residues in the CDR3. Deletions cut 6 bases from V and 4 bases from J, with 14 bases between. Germline V gene sequence: CDR1 SGHTA, CDR2 FQGNSA. The CDR3: CASSLPVRADTQYF. The DNA for the CDR3 is TGTGCCAGCAGTTTACCTGTACGCGCAGATACGCAGTATTTT.

V is TRBV7-8 and J is TRBJ2-7; 8 bases fit TRBD1. V lost 1 base, J lost 2 bases, and 7 bases stayed unmatched. Germline CDR1 is SGHVS and CDR2 is FQNEAQ. The CDR3 extends over 16 amino acids. The CDR3 region has the DNA TGTGCCAGCAGCTTAGTACATCCGGGACAGGCCTACGAGCAGTACTTC. Translated, it gives CASSLVHPGQAYEQYF.

The table lists this clonotype with many counts. This chain links TRBV10-3 with TRBJ1-1; D remains ambiguous. The CDR3 is 13 residues long. Germline CDR1 ENHRY, CDR2 SYGVKD. Trimming cost V 9 bases and J 0 bases, with 11 bases left between them. In DNA, the CDR3 is TGTGCCATGTTAGCCAGCTTGAACACTGAAGCTTTCTTT. Translated, it gives CAMLASLNTEAFF.